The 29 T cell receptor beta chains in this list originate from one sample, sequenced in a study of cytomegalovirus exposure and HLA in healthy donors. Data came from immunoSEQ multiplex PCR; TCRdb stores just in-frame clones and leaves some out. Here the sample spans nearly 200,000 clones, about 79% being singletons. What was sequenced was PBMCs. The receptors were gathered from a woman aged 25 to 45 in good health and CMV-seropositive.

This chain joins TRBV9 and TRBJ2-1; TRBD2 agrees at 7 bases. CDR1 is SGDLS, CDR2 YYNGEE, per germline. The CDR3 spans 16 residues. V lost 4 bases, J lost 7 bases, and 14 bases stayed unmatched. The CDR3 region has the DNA TGTGCCAGCAGCCCCATGGGGCGGGGCGGGAGTAATGAGCAGTTCTTC. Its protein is CASSPMGRGGSNEQFF. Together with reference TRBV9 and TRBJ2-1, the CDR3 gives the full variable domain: DSGVTQTPKHLITATGQRVTLRCSPRSGDLSVYWYQQSLDQGLQFLIQYYNGEERAKGNILERFSAQQFPDLHSELNLSSLELGDSALYFCASSPMGRGGSNEQFFGPGTRLTVL.

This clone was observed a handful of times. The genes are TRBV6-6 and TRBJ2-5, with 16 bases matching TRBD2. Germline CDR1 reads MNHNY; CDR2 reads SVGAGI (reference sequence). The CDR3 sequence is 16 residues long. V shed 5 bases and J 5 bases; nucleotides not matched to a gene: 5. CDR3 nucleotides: TGTGCCAGCAGTCAGGGACTAGCGGGAGGGGGTGAGACCCAGTACTTC. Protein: CASSQGLAGGGETQYF.

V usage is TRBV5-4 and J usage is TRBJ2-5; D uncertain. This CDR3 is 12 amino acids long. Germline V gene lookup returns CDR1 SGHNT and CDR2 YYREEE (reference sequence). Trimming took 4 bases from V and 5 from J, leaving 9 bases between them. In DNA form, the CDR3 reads TGTGCCAGCAGCCTAGGTCTGGAGACCCAGTACTTC. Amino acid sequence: CASSLGLETQYF.

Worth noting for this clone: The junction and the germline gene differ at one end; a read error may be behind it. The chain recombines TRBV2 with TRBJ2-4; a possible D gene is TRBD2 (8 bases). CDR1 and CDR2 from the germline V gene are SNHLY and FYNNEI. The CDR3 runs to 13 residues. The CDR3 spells CATGGTAINIQYF. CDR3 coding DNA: TGTGCCACGGGAGGGACAGCCATAAACATTCAGTACTTC.

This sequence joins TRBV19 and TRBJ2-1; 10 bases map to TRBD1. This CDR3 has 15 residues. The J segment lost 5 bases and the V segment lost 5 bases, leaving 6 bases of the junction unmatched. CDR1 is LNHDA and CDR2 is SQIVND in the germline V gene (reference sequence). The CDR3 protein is CASSLLGQGNNEQFF. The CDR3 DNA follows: TGTGCCAGTAGTCTTCTGGGACAGGGGAACAATGAGCAGTTCTTC.

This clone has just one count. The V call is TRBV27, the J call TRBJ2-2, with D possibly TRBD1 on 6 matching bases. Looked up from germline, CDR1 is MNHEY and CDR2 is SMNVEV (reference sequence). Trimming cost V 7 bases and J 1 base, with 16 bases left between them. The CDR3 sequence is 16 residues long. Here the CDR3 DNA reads TGTGCCAGCATTAACACGGGACACTGGAACACCGGGGAGCTGTTTTTT. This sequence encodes CASINTGHWNTGELFF.

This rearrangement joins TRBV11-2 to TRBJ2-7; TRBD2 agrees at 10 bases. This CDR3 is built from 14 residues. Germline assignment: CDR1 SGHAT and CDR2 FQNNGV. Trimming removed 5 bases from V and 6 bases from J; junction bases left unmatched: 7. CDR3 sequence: CASSLLAGGGEQYF. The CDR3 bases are TGTGCCAGCAGCCTCTTAGCGGGAGGAGGCGAGCAGTACTTC.

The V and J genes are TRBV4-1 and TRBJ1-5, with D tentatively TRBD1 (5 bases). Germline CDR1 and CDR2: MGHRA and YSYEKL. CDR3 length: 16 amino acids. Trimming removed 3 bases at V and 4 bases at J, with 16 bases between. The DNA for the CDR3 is TGCGCCAGCAGCCACCCTCGGAGGGGCCTTAATCAGCCCCAGCATTTT. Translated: CASSHPRRGLNQPQHF.

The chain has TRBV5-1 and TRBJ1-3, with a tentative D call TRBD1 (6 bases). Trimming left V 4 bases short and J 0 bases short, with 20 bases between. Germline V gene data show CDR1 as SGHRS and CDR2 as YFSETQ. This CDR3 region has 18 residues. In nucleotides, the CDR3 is TGCGCCAGCAGCCCCTTCCCGCAGGGGCCCGACTCTGGAAACACCATATATTTT. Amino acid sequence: CASSPFPQGPDSGNTIYF.

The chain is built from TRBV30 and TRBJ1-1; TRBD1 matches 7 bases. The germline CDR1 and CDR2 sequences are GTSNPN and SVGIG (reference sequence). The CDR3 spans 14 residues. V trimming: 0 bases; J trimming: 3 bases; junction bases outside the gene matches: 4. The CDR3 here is CAWSVGGTDTEAFF. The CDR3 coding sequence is TGTGCCTGGAGTGTAGGCGGGACAGACACTGAAGCTTTCTTT. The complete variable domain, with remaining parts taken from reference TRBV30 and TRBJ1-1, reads SQTIHQWPATLVQPVGSPLSLECTVEGTSNPNLYWYRQAAGRGLQLLFYSVGIGQISSEVPQNLSASRPQDRQFILSSKKLLLSDSGFYLCAWSVGGTDTEAFFGQGTRLTVV.

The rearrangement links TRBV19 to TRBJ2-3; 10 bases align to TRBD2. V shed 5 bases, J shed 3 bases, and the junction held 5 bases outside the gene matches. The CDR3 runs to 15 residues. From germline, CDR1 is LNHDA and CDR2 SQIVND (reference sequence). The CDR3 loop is CASSLLAGHTDTQYF. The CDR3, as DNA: TGTGCCAGTAGTCTACTAGCGGGACATACAGATACGCAGTATTTT.

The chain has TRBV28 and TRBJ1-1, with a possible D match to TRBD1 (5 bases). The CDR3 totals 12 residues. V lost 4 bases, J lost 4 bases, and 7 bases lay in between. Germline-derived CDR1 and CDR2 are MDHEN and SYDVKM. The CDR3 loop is CASSWGSTEAFF. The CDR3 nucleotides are TGTGCCAGCAGTTGGGGCAGCACTGAAGCTTTCTTT.

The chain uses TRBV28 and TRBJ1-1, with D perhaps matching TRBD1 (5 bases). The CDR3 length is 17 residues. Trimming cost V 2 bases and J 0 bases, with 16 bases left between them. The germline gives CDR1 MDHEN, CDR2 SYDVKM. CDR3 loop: CASSLNSGSGMNTEAFF. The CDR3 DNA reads TGTGCCAGCAGTTTAAATTCCGGTTCAGGGATGAACACTGAAGCTTTCTTT.

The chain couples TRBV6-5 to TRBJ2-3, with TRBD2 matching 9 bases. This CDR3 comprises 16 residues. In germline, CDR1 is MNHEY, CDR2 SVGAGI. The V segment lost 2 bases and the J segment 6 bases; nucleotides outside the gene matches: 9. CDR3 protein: CASSYRASGIADTQYF. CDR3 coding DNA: TGTGCCAGCAGTTACAGGGCTAGCGGGATAGCGGATACGCAGTATTTT.

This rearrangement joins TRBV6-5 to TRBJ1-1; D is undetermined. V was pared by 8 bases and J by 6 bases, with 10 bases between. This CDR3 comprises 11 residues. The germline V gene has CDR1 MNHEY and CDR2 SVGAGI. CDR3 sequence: CASLRGAEAFF. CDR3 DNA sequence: TGTGCCAGCCTTCGGGGTGCTGAAGCTTTCTTT.

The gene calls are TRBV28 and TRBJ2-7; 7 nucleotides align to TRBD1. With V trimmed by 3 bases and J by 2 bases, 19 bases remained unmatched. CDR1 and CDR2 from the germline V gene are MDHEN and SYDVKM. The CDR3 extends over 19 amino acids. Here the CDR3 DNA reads TGTGCCAGCAGTTTCGACGTCAGATTCGGACAGGAATCCACCTACGAGCAGTACTTC. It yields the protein CASSFDVRFGQESTYEQYF.

Written as DNA, the CDR3 is TGCAGCGTCCTCCCTCCGGGACAGGGGCTTTCCAACGAGCAGTACTTC. This gives the protein CSVLPPGQGLSNEQYF. V and J are TRBV29-1 and TRBJ2-7, with 10 bases matching TRBD1. The V gene end was trimmed by 6 bases and the J gene end by 5 bases; junction bases not matched to a gene: 16. CDR3 size: 16 residues. CDR1 SQVTM and CDR2 ANQGSEA come from the germline V gene.

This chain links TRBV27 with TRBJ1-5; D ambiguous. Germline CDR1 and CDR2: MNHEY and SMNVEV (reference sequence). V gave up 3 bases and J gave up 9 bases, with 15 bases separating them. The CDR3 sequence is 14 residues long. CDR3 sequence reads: CASSLGLHASPQHF. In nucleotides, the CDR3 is TGTGCCAGCAGTTTGGGCCTTCATGCCTCGCCCCAGCATTTT.

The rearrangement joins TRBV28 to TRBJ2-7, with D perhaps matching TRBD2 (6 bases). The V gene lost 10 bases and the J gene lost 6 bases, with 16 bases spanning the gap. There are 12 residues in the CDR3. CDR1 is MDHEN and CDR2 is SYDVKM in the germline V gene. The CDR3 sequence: CATQFGGGEQYF. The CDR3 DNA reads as TGTGCCACCCAGTTTGGGGGAGGCGAGCAGTACTTC. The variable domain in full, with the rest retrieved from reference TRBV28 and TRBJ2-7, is DVKVTQSSRYLVKRTGEKVFLECVQDMDHENMFWYRQDPGLGLRLIYFSYDVKMKEKGDIPEGYSVSREKKERFSLILESASTNQTSMYLCATQFGGGEQYFGPGTRLTVT.

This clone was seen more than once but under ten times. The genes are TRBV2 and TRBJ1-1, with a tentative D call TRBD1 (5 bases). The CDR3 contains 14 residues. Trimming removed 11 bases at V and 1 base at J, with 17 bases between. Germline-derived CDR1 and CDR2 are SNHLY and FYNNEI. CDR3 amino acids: CASRQREQNTEAFF. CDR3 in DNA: TGTGCCTCAAGACAGAGAGAACAGAACACTGAAGCTTTCTTT.

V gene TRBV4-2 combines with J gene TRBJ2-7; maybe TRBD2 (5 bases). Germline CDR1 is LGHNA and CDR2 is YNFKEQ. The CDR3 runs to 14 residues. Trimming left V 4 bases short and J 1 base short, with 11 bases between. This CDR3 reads CASSPRTDSYEQYF. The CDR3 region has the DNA TGTGCCAGCAGCCCTCGGACTGATTCCTACGAGCAGTACTTC.

The CDR3 nucleotides are TGTGCCAGCAGTGCCCGGGCTAGCGGGAGACAAGAGACCCAGTACTTC. Amino acid sequence: CASSARASGRQETQYF. The V gene is TRBV6-1, the J gene TRBJ2-5, with 10 bases identical to TRBD2. The ends lost 4 bases at V and 2 bases at J; junction bases unmatched: 7. The V gene's germline CDR1 is MNHNS and CDR2 SASEGT. The CDR3 covers 16 residues.

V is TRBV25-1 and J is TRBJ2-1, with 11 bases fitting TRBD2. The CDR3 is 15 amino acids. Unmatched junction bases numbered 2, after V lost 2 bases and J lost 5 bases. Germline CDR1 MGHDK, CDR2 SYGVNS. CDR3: CASSEISGRDNEQFF. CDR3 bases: TGTGCCAGCAGTGAAATTAGCGGGAGGGACAATGAGCAGTTCTTC.

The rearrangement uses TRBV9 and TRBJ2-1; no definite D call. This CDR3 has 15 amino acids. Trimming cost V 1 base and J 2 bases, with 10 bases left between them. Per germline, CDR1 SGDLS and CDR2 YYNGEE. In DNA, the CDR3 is TGTGCCAGCAGCGTAACGAGCGAGCCCTACAATGAGCAGTTCTTC. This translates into CASSVTSEPYNEQFF.

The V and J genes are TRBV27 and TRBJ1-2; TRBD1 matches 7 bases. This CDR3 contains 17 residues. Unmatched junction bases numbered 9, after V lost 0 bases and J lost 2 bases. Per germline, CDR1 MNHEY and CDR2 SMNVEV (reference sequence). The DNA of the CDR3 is TGTGCCAGCAGTTTATCAGACTCGACGGGACAGAACTATGGCTACACCTTC. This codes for CASSLSDSTGQNYGYTF.

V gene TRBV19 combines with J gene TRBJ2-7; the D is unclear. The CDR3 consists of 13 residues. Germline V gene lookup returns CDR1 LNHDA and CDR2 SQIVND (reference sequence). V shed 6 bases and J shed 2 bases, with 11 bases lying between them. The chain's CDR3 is CASSFRVAYEQYF. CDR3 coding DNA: TGTGCCAGTAGCTTCCGGGTCGCCTACGAGCAGTACTTC.

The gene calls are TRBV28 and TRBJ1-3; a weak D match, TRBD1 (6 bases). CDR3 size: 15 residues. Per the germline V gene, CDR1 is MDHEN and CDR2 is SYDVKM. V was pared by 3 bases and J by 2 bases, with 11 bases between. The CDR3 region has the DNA TGTGCCAGCAGTTTGTCACCAGGGGCTGGAAACACCATATATTTT. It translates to CASSLSPGAGNTIYF. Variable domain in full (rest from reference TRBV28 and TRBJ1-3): DVKVTQSSRYLVKRTGEKVFLECVQDMDHENMFWYRQDPGLGLRLIYFSYDVKMKEKGDIPEGYSVSREKKERFSLILESASTNQTSMYLCASSLSPGAGNTIYFGEGSWLTVV.

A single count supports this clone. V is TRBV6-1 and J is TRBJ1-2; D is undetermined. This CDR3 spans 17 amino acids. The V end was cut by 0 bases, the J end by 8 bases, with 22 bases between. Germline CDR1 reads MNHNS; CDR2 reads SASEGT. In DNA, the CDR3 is TGTGCCAGCAGTGAAGCCCTAACCGCTGGCCTGGCGGGGGGCTACACCTTC. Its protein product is CASSEALTAGLAGGYTF.

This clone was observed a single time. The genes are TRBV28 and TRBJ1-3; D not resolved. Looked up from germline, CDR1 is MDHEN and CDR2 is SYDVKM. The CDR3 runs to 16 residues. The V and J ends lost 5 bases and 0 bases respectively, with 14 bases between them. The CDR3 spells CASSEVEPISGNTIYF. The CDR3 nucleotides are TGTGCCAGCAGTGAGGTTGAGCCGATCTCTGGAAACACCATATATTTT.